The clone carrying this T cell receptor (beta chain) has ten or more counts. Antigen unknown. These data belong to a study of read filtering for tumor transcriptome and immune sequencing. Study information: R-ISS stage counts were fewer than ten for I, roughly 16 for II, about seven for III.

This library used 300 to 450 ng RNA and molecular barcoded adaptors spanning alpha/delta and beta/gamma chains. TCRdb re-called the reads through MiXCR, storing one row per CDR3 protein. The table includes approximately 41,000 distinct CDR3 sequences, 13% detected once. The CDR3 extends over 15 amino acids. CDR1 and CDR2 from the germline V gene are SGHTA and FQGNSA. Trimming left V 1 base short and J 2 bases short, with 9 bases between. Study observations and caveats: This fraction held mixed bone marrow immune cells after CD138-negative sorting.

The receptor was derived from a donor aged 40 or over with multiple myeloma. Sequenced sample: a population of CD138-negative cells sorted from bone marrow. The chain employs TRBV7-2 and TRBJ2-1; D assignment may be TRBD1 or TRBD2 (5 bases each). This CDR3 reads CASSLGGSAYNEQFF. CDR3 in DNA: TGTGCCAGCAGCTTAGGGGGGTCTGCCTACAATGAGCAGTTCTTC.